This T cell receptor beta chain was observed in a study of OX40 agonist ivuxolimab in advanced cancers. Study-wide context: A male proportion of about 84% was recorded, with mean age about 62 years and range about 20 to 90.

Some clones are missing from TCRdb's copy, which holds only in-frame ones; the method was immunoSEQ multiplex PCR. The sample holds 50,000 to 65,000 clones, roughly 91% seen once. V lost 0 bases to trimming and J lost 4 bases, with 0 bases between them. This CDR3 is 10 amino acids long. CDR1 and CDR2 from the germline V gene are DFQATT and SNEGSKA (reference sequence). The chain is built from TRBV20-1 and TRBJ1-2; D is ambiguous. The sequencing here drew on CD4+ or CD8+ T cells sorted from blood, taken in a trial of the OX40 agonist ivuxolimab. The receptor comes from an adult with an advanced solid tumor such as melanoma, head and neck, liver or kidney cancer. The CDR3 loop is CSARDYGYTF. The CDR3 nucleotides are TGCAGTGCTAGAGACTATGGCTACACCTTC.